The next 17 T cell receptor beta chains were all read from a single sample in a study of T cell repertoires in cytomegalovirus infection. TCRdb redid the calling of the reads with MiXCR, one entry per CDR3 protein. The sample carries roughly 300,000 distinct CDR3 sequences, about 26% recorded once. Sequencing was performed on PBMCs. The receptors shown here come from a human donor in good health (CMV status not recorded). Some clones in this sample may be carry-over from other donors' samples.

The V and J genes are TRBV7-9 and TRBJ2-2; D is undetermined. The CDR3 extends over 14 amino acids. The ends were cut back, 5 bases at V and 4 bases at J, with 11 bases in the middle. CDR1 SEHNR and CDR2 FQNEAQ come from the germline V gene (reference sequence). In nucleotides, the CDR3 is TGTGCCAGCAGCCCGATAAGTAGCACCGGGGAGCTGTTTTTT. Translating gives CASSPISSTGELFF.

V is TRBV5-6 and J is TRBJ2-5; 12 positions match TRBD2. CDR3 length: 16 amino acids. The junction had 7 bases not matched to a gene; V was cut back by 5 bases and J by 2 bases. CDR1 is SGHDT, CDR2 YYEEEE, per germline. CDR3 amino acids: CASRDTSGGLQETQYF. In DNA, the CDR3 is TGTGCCAGCAGGGATACTAGCGGGGGGCTTCAAGAGACCCAGTACTTC.

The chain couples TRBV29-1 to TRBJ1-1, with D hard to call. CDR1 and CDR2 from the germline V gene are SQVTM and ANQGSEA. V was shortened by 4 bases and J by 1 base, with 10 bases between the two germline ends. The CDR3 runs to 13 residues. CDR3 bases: TGCAGCGTTGTCGTCAGCCAGAACACTGAAGCTTTCTTT. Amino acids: CSVVVSQNTEAFF.

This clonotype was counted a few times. CDR3 in amino acids: CASSYDQMGQATLHF. CDR3 DNA: TGTGCCAGCAGTTACGACCAAATGGGACAGGCCACCCTCCACTTT. The V call is TRBV6-6, the J call TRBJ1-6; 8 bases line up with TRBD1. The germline V gene has CDR1 MNHNY and CDR2 SVGAGI (reference sequence). This CDR3 is built from 15 residues. The V gene end was trimmed by 2 bases and the J gene end by 14 bases; junction bases not matched to a gene: 11.

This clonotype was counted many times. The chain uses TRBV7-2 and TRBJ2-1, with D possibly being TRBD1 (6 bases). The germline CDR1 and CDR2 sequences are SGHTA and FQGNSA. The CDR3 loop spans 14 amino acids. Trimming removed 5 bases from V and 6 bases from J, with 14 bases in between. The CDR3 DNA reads TGTGCCAGCAGCCTCGTGGGGGCTCGCAATGAGCAGTTCTTC. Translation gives CASSLVGARNEQFF.

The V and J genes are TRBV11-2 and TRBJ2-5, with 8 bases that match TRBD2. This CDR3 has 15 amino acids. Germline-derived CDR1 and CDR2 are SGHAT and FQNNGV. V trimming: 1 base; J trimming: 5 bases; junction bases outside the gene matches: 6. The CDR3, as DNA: TGTGCCAGCAGCTTAGGTCGGGAGGGGCTGGAGACCCAGTACTTC. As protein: CASSLGREGLETQYF.

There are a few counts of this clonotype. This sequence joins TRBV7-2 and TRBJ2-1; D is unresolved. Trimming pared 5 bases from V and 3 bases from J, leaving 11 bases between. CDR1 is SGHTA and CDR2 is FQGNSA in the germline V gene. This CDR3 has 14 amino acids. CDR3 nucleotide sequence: TGTGCCAGCAGCCACATCCTATACTACAATGAGCAGTTCTTC. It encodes CASSHILYYNEQFF.

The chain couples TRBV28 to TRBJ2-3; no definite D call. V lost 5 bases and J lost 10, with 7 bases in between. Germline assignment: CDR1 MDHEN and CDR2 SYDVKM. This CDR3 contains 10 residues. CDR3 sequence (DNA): TGTGCCAGCAGTGGGTCTTCGCAGTATTTT. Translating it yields CASSGSSQYF.

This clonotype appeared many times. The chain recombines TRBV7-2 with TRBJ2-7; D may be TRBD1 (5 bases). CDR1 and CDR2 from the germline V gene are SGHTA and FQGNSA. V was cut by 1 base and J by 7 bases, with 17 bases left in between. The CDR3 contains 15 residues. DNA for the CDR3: TGTGCCAGCAGCTTAGGGGCAGGGATCGGTGGGGAGCAGTACTTC. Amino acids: CASSLGAGIGGEQYF.

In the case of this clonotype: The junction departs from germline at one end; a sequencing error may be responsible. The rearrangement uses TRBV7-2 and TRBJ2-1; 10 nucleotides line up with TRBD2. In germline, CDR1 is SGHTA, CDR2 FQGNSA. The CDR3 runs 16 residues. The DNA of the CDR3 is TGTGCCAGCAGCTTAGAGGGGACTAGCGCCTACAATGAGAAGTTCTTC. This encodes CASSLEGTSAYNEKFF.

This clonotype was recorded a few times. The DNA of the CDR3 is TGTGCCAGCTCACCTACAGGGTACGATGGCTACACCTTC. Translating it yields CASSPTGYDGYTF. This chain connects TRBV18 to TRBJ1-2, with D possibly matching TRBD1 (6 bases). This CDR3 region has 13 residues. With 3 bases removed from V and 6 bases from J, the gap between germline ends came to 11 bases. Germline V gene sequence: CDR1 KGHSH, CDR2 LQKENI.

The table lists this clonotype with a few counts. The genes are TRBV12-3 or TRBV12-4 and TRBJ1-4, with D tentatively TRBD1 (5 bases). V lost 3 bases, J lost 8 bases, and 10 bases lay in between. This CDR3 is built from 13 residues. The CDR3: CASSFQGGEKLFF. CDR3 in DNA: TGTGCCAGCAGTTTCCAGGGTGGGGAAAAACTGTTTTTT.

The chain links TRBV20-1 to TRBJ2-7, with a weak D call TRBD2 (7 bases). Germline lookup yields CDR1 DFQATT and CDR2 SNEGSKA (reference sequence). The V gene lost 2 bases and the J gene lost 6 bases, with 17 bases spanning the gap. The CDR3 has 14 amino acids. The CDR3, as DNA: TGCAGTGCTAGATCGGGGGCGGGAGAATCCGAGCAGTACTTC. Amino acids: CSARSGAGESEQYF.

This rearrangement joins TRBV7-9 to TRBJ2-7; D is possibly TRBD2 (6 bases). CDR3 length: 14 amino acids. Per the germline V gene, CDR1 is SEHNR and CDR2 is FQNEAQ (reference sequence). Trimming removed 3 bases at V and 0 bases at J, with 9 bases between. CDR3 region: CASSFDGSSYEQYF. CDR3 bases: TGTGCCAGCAGCTTCGACGGGAGCTCCTACGAGCAGTACTTC.

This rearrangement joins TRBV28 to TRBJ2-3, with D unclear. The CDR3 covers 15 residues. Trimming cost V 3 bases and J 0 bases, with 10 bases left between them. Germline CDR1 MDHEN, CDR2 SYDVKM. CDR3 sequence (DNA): TGTGCCAGCAGTTTTCGGTCCGGGAGCACAGATACGCAGTATTTT. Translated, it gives CASSFRSGSTDTQYF. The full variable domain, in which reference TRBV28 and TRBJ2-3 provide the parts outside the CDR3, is DVKVTQSSRYLVKRTGEKVFLECVQDMDHENMFWYRQDPGLGLRLIYFSYDVKMKEKGDIPEGYSVSREKKERFSLILESASTNQTSMYLCASSFRSGSTDTQYFGPGTRLTVL.

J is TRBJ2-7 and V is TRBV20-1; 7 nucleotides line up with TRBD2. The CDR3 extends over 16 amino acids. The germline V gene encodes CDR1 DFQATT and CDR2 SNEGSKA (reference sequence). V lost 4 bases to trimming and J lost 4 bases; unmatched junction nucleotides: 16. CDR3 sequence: CSANPIAGEEEYEQYF. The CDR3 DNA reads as TGCAGTGCTAATCCGATTGCGGGAGAGGAGGAGTACGAGCAGTACTTC.

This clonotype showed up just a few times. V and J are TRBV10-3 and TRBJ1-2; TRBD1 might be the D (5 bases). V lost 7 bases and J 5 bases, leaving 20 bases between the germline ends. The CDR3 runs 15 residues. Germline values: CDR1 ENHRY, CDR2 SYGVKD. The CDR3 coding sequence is TGTGCCATCAATACGGCAGGGATCCTCTCGTATGGCTACACCTTC. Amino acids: CAINTAGILSYGYTF.